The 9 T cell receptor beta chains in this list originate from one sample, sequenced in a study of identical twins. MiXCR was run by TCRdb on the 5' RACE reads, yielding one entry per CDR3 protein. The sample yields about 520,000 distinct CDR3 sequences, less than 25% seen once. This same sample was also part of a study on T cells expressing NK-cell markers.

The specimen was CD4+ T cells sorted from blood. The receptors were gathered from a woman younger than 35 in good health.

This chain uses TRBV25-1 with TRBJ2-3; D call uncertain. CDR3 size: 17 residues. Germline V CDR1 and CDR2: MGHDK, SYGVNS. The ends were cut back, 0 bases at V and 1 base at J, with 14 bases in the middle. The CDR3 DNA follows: TGTGCCAGCAGTGAATATTCAGGAGCGCTCCGCACAGATACGCAGTATTTT. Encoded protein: CASSEYSGALRTDTQYF.

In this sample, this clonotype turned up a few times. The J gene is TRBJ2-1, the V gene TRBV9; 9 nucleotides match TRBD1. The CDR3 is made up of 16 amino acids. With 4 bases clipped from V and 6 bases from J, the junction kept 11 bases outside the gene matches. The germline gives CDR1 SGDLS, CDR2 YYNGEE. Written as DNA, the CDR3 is TGTGCCAGCAGCATCACAGGGACAGGGTTGAGCAATGAGCAGTTCTTC. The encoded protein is CASSITGTGLSNEQFF.

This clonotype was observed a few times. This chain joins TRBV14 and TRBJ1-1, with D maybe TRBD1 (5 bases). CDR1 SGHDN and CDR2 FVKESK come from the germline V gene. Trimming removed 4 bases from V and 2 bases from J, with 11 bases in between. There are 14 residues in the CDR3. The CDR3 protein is CASSLLGHNTEAFF. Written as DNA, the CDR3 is TGTGCCAGCAGCCTACTCGGACATAACACTGAAGCTTTCTTT.

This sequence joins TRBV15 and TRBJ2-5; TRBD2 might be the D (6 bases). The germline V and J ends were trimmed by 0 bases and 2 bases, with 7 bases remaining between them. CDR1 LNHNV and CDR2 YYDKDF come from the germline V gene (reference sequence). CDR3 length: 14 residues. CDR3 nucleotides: TGTGCCACCAGCAGAGAGGCGGGGCAAGAGACCCAGTACTTC. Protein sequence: CATSREAGQETQYF.

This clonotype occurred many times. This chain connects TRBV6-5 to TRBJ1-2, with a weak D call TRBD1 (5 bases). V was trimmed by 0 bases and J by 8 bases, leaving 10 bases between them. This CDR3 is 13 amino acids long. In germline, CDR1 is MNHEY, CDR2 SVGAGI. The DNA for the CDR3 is TGTGCCAGCAGTTACTCGGGGGGGTCCGGCTACACCTTC. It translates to CASSYSGGSGYTF.

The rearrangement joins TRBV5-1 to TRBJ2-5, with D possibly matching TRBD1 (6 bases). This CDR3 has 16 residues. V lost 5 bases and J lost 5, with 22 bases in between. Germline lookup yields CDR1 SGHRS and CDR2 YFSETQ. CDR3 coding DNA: TGCGCCAGCAGAAATACCGGGACAACAACGAGCGAGACCCAGTACTTC. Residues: CASRNTGTTTSETQYF.

The CDR3 bases are TGTGCCATCAGTGAGTCGGGACAGGCGCGATTCACGGGGGAGCAGTACTTC. Translating it yields CAISESGQARFTGEQYF. V usage is TRBV10-3 and J usage is TRBJ2-7, with TRBD1 matching 8 bases. CDR3 size: 17 residues. With V trimmed by 0 bases and J by 7 bases, 14 bases remained unmatched. Germline CDR1 and CDR2: ENHRY and SYGVKD.

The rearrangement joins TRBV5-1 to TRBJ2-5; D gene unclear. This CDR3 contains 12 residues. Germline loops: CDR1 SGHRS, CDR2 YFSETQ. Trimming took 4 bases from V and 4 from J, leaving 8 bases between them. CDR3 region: CASSPNTETQYF. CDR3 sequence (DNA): TGCGCCAGCAGCCCCAACACAGAGACCCAGTACTTC.

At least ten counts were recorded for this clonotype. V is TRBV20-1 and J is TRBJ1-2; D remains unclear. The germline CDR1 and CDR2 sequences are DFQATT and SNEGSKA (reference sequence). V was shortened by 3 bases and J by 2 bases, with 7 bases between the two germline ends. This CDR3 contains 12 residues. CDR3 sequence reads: CSAREDNYGYTF. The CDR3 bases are TGCAGTGCTAGGGAGGACAACTATGGCTACACCTTC.